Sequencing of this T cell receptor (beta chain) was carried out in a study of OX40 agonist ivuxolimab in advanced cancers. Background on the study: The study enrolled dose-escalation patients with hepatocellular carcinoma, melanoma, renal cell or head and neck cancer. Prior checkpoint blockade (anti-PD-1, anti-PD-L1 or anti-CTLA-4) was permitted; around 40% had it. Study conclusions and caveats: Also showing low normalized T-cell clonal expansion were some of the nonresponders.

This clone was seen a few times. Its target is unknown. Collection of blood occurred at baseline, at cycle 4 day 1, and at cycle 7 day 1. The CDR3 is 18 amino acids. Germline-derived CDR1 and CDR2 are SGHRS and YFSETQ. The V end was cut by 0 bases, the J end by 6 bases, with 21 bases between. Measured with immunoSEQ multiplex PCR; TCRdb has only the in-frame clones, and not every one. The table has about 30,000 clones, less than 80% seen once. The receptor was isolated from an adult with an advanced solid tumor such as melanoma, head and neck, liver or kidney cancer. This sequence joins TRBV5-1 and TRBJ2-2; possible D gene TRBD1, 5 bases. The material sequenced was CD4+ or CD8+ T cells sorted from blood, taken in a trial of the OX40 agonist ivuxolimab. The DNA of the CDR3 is TGCGCCAGCAGCTTGGCCTTATGGGGCTCATCCGTGTCCGGGGAGCTGTTTTTT. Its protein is CASSLALWGSSVSGELFF. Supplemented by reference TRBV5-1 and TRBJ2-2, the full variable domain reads KAGVTQTPRYLIKTRGQQVTLSCSPISGHRSVSWYQQTPGQGLQFLFEYFSETQRNKGNFPGRFSGRQFSNSRSEMNVSTLELGDSALYLCASSLALWGSSVSGELFFGEGSRLTVL.